Presented here are 26 T cell receptor beta chains from one specimen sequenced in a study of blood T cell repertoires in COVID-19. The protocol was immunoSEQ multiplex PCR, while the TCRdb copy is restricted to in-frame clones and leaves out a portion. Here the sample spans 200,000 to 300,000 clones, less than 90% being singletons. Sequenced input: peripheral blood. The receptors derive from a man in his 60s with acute or convalescent COVID-19.

J is TRBJ1-2 and V is TRBV6-4; D uncertain. From germline, CDR1 is MRHNA and CDR2 SNTAGT. The V end lost 11 bases, the J end lost 6 bases, and 13 bases lay between the germline ends. The CDR3 loop spans 11 amino acids. The CDR3 is CACLGWDGYTF. DNA for the CDR3: TGTGCCTGCCTAGGCTGGGATGGCTACACCTTC.

This clone was detected a few times. The chain carries TRBV10-3 and TRBJ2-1, with 9 bases fitting TRBD1. The J segment lost 8 bases and the V segment lost 5 bases, leaving 10 bases of the junction unmatched. Germline V CDR1 and CDR2: ENHRY, SYGVKD. This CDR3 is 15 amino acids long. CDR3 sequence reads: CAISPGTGTRYEQFF. The CDR3 region has the DNA TGTGCCATCAGTCCCGGGACAGGGACTCGGTATGAGCAGTTCTTC.

J is TRBJ1-5 and V is TRBV30; 8 bases align to TRBD1. Germline CDR1 GTSNPN, CDR2 SVGIG (reference sequence). The CDR3 loop spans 14 amino acids. The V and J ends lost 3 bases and 0 bases, in that order; junction bases with no gene match: 1. CDR3 sequence reads: CAWSQGASNQPQHF. The CDR3, as DNA: TGTGCCTGGAGCCAGGGGGCTAGCAATCAGCCCCAGCATTTT. The variable domain in full, with the rest retrieved from reference TRBV30 and TRBJ1-5, is SQTIHQWPATLVQPVGSPLSLECTVEGTSNPNLYWYRQAAGRGLQLLFYSVGIGQISSEVPQNLSASRPQDRQFILSSKKLLLSDSGFYLCAWSQGASNQPQHFGDGTRLSIL.

V gene TRBV5-4 combines with J gene TRBJ1-2; 7 bases match TRBD1. CDR3 length equals 13 residues. V shed 5 bases, J shed 2 bases, and the junction held 3 bases outside the gene matches. The germline V gene has CDR1 SGHNT and CDR2 YYREEE (reference sequence). The CDR3 nucleotides read TGTGCCAGCAGACAGACAGGGAACTATGGCTACACCTTC. Protein sequence: CASRQTGNYGYTF.

This clone was seen a single time. The chain links TRBV6-2 or TRBV6-3 to TRBJ2-7; 10 positions match TRBD2. Germline-derived CDR1 and CDR2 are MNHEY and SVGEGT. CDR3 length: 17 amino acids. The junction had 12 bases not matched to a gene; V was cut back by 5 bases and J by 2 bases. For the CDR3, the DNA is TGTGCCAGCAGTCAGGGGCCCCTAGCGGGAGCCCCCTACGAGCAGTACTTC. Protein: CASSQGPLAGAPYEQYF.

This clone was seen once. This sequence joins TRBV20-1 and TRBJ1-1; unclear D gene. The germline V and J ends were trimmed by 3 bases and 14 bases, with 10 bases remaining between them. CDR3 length equals 9 residues. Germline lookup yields CDR1 DFQATT and CDR2 SNEGSKA (reference sequence). DNA for the CDR3: TGCAGTGCTAGCCCCGAGGGATTCTTT. Translating it yields CSASPEGFF.

The chain uses TRBV4-1 and TRBJ2-7; 7 positions match TRBD2. CDR3 length: 13 amino acids. J gave up 4 bases and V 6 bases, and 6 bases lay outside the gene matches. Germline loops: CDR1 MGHRA, CDR2 YSYEKL. The CDR3 sequence: CASSQNSGYEQYF. In DNA form, the CDR3 reads TGCGCCAGCAGTCAAAATAGCGGGTACGAGCAGTACTTC.

The chain carries TRBV19 and TRBJ2-1; 11 bases are shared with TRBD2. This CDR3 has 20 residues. Germline CDR1 reads LNHDA; CDR2 reads SQIVND (reference sequence). V shed 2 bases, J shed 3 bases, and the junction held 15 bases outside the gene matches. The CDR3 loop is CASSIPRPNTGTSGYNEQFF. The CDR3 DNA is TGTGCCAGTAGTATACCCAGACCCAATACCGGGACTAGCGGCTACAATGAGCAGTTCTTC. The entire variable domain, with the rest obtained from reference TRBV19 and TRBJ2-1, is as follows: DGGITQSPKYLFRKEGQNVTLSCEQNLNHDAMYWYRQDPGQGLRLIYYSQIVNDFQKGDIAEGYSVSREKKESFPLTVTSAQKNPTAFYLCASSIPRPNTGTSGYNEQFFGPGTRLTVL.

This chain connects TRBV7-3 to TRBJ2-1; 12 bases are shared with TRBD2. The length of the CDR3 is 15 residues. Germline CDR1 and CDR2: SGHTA and FQGTGA. Unmatched junction bases numbered 4, after V lost 4 bases and J lost 6 bases. The CDR3 sequence is CASSSPGLAGNEQFF. The CDR3 nucleotides are TGTGCCAGCAGCTCGCCGGGACTAGCGGGCAATGAGCAGTTCTTC.

This clone has only a few counts. The DNA for the CDR3 is TGTGCCAGCAGCGCCGGACAGTCCCGAACACTGAGGGCTTTCTTT. It translates to CASSAGQSRTLRAFF. The chain uses TRBV9 and TRBJ1-1; TRBD1 might be the D (6 bases). Germline V gives CDR1 SGDLS, CDR2 YYNGEE. Deletions cut 3 bases from V and 11 bases from J, with 23 bases between. The CDR3 is 15 amino acids.

The rearrangement uses TRBV27 and TRBJ1-5; D gene uncertain. CDR1 and CDR2 from the germline V gene are MNHEY and SMNVEV (reference sequence). V lost 5 bases and J lost 7, with 15 bases in between. The CDR3 runs to 14 residues. The DNA for the CDR3 is TGTGCCAGCAGTCGGGCCGGGATGGGGCAGCCCCAGCATTTT. This sequence encodes CASSRAGMGQPQHF.

The genes are TRBV6-1 and TRBJ2-7; 7 nucleotides agree with TRBD2. Looked up from germline, CDR1 is MNHNS and CDR2 is SASEGT. The CDR3 sequence is 14 residues long. V was clipped by 5 bases and J by 0 bases; unmatched bases: 4. The CDR3 region is CASSWRGSSYEQYF. In DNA form, the CDR3 reads TGTGCCAGCAGTTGGCGGGGGAGCTCCTACGAGCAGTACTTC.

This clone was counted a few times. The CDR3 spells CSASATGGFSNQPQHF. The CDR3 bases are TGCAGTGCTAGTGCGACAGGGGGTTTTAGCAATCAGCCCCAGCATTTT. V and J are TRBV20-1 and TRBJ1-5; 9 bases match TRBD1. The CDR3 consists of 16 residues. CDR1 and CDR2 from the germline V gene are DFQATT and SNEGSKA (reference sequence). V was clipped by 3 bases and J by 0 bases; unmatched bases: 6.

This chain connects TRBV15 to TRBJ2-6; possible D gene TRBD1, 6 bases. CDR3 size: 21 residues. The V gene's germline CDR1 is LNHNV and CDR2 YYDKDF (reference sequence). Trimming left V 3 bases short and J 0 bases short, with 24 bases between. The CDR3 reads CATSRGRTANRPSSGANVLTF. CDR3 in DNA: TGTGCCACCAGCAGGGGACGGACAGCCAACAGACCGAGCTCTGGGGCCAACGTCCTGACTTTC.

The V call is TRBV4-2, the J call TRBJ2-7; the D gene is possibly TRBD1 (6 bases). Germline values: CDR1 LGHNA, CDR2 YNFKEQ. V was shortened by 1 base and J by 4 bases, with 17 bases between the two germline ends. The CDR3 contains 16 residues. CDR3 residues: CASSQGMAGVSYEQYF. The CDR3 DNA follows: TGTGCCAGCAGCCAAGGCATGGCAGGGGTTTCATACGAGCAGTACTTC.

The chain uses TRBV6-5 and TRBJ2-5; D might be TRBD1 (6 bases). The germline CDR1 and CDR2 sequences are MNHEY and SVGAGI. This CDR3 comprises 14 residues. The germline V and J ends were trimmed by 6 bases and 1 base, with 12 bases remaining between them. The CDR3 DNA sequence: TGTGCCAGCAGAAAAACAGGGACCCAAGAGACCCAGTACTTC. Protein sequence: CASRKTGTQETQYF.

A few counts support this clone. Mismatch with germline at one junction end may stem from a read error. The J gene is TRBJ2-7, the V gene TRBV2; D is perhaps TRBD1 (5 bases). CDR1 is SNHLY, CDR2 FYNNEI, per germline. The CDR3 spans 13 residues. This chain's CDR3 is CASSEAPDILGSF. In DNA form, the CDR3 reads TGTGCCAGCAGTGAAGCGCCGGACATTTTAGGGTCATTC.

Comments on this clone: The junction differs from germline at one of its ends, possibly a read error. The V and J genes are TRBV5-1 and TRBJ1-1, with 11 positions matching TRBD1. CDR1 is SGHRS and CDR2 is YFSETQ in the germline V gene. The CDR3 sequence is 15 residues long. In DNA form, the CDR3 reads TGCGCCCGCAGCGGGGGGACAGGGGGATACACTGAAGCTTTCTTT. Encoded protein: CARSGGTGGYTEAFF.

This clone has a handful of counts. DNA of the CDR3: TGTGCCAGCACCGGTGTACGCAATCAGCCCCAGCATTTT. Protein: CASTGVRNQPQHF. The chain carries TRBV2 and TRBJ1-5; D not certain. Germline V CDR1 and CDR2: SNHLY, FYNNEI. The CDR3 is 13 amino acids. V shed 7 bases and J shed 2 bases, with 9 bases lying between them.

The chain links TRBV18 to TRBJ1-2, with D uncertain. This CDR3 region has 13 residues. Between the trimmed V and J ends, which lost 3 bases and 5 bases, there was a span of 10 bases. Germline loops: CDR1 KGHSH, CDR2 LQKENI. The CDR3 loop reads CASSPRVEYGYTF. The CDR3, as DNA: TGTGCCAGCTCACCCCGGGTTGAGTATGGCTACACCTTC. Supplemented by reference TRBV18 and TRBJ1-2, the full variable domain reads NAGVMQNPRHLVRRRGQEARLRCSPMKGHSHVYWYRQLPEEGLKFMVYLQKENIIDESGMPKERFSAEFPKEGPSILRIQQVVRGDSAAYFCASSPRVEYGYTFGSGTRLTVV.

This chain joins TRBV19 and TRBJ1-1, with no clear D. Germline V gene lookup returns CDR1 LNHDA and CDR2 SQIVND (reference sequence). The CDR3 runs to 14 residues. V was pared by 7 bases and J by 1 base, with 13 bases between. In nucleotides, the CDR3 is TGTGCCAGTAACCCGGGATGGGGGAACACTGAAGCTTTCTTT. Residues: CASNPGWGNTEAFF.

V gene TRBV5-1 combines with J gene TRBJ1-6; 9 bases line up with TRBD1. CDR1 is SGHRS and CDR2 is YFSETQ in the germline V gene. J lost 7 bases, V lost 3 bases, and 11 bases had no gene match. The CDR3 loop spans 17 amino acids. CDR3 nucleotides: TGCGCCAGCAGCTGGACGATACAGGGGGCGGGAAATTCACCCCTCCACTTT. It encodes CASSWTIQGAGNSPLHF. Using reference TRBV5-1 and TRBJ1-6 for the parts outside the CDR3, the full variable domain is KAGVTQTPRYLIKTRGQQVTLSCSPISGHRSVSWYQQTPGQGLQFLFEYFSETQRNKGNFPGRFSGRQFSNSRSEMNVSTLELGDSALYLCASSWTIQGAGNSPLHFGNGTRLTVT.

This sequence joins TRBV5-5 and TRBJ2-1; 9 nucleotides line up with TRBD2. With 4 bases clipped from V and 4 bases from J, the junction kept 9 bases outside the gene matches. CDR3 length equals 16 residues. CDR1 SGHKS and CDR2 YYEKEE come from the germline V gene (reference sequence). CDR3 bases: TGTGCCAGCAGCAGGTCGACTAGCGGAGTATACAATGAGCAGTTCTTC. Amino acid sequence: CASSRSTSGVYNEQFF. The full variable domain, with the rest looked up from reference TRBV5-5 and TRBJ2-1, is DAGVTQSPTHLIKTRGQQVTLRCSPISGHKSVSWYQQVLGQGPQFIFQYYEKEERGRGNFPDRFSARQFPNYSSELNVNALLLGDSALYLCASSRSTSGVYNEQFFGPGTRLTVL.

This clone has more than one count but fewer than ten. The V and J genes are TRBV10-3 and TRBJ2-5; 7 nucleotides match TRBD2. V lost 0 bases to trimming and J lost 6 bases; unmatched junction nucleotides: 7. Per germline, CDR1 ENHRY and CDR2 SYGVKD. The CDR3 spans 15 residues. Written as DNA, the CDR3 is TGTGCCATCAGTGAGTCAACTAGCGATGGAAAGACCCAGTACTTC. Its protein product is CAISESTSDGKTQYF.

This chain links TRBV10-3 with TRBJ2-1; possible D gene TRBD1, 6 bases. This CDR3 is built from 16 residues. Between the trimmed V and J ends, which lost 4 bases and 7 bases, there was a span of 20 bases. Per the germline V gene, CDR1 is ENHRY and CDR2 is SYGVKD. The CDR3 DNA reads as TGTGCCATCAGTGGTGTACAGGGTCCGAAGTGGAATGAGCAGTTCTTC. Residues: CAISGVQGPKWNEQFF.

The V call is TRBV4-3, the J call TRBJ2-2; 13 bases line up with TRBD2. Germline-derived CDR1 and CDR2 are LGHNA and YSLEER. The trim removed 4 bases at V and 4 bases at J, leaving 3 bases unmatched. This CDR3 comprises 16 residues. In DNA, the CDR3 is TGCGCCAGCAGCCTCGGGACTAGCGGGATCACCGGGGAGCTGTTTTTT. Translated: CASSLGTSGITGELFF.